This T cell receptor beta chain was sequenced for a study of shared clonotypes between healthy human individuals. Study-wide findings and caveats: Naive subsets generally had larger estimated richness than memory subsets.

Splitting of CD4+ cells produced CD45RA+ naive and CD45RA-negative memory subsets. TCRdb's table, derived via immunoSEQ multiplex PCR, lists solely in-frame clones and lacks some. The sample has about 2.3 million clones, more than 80% seen once. CDR1 and CDR2 from the germline V gene are SGHTA and FQGTGA. The CDR3 covers 15 residues. Trimming left V 2 bases short and J 2 bases short, with 12 bases between. As concerns this clone: Its antigen is not known.

The rearrangement joins TRBV7-3 to TRBJ2-5, with TRBD1 as a possible D gene (5 bases). The receptor was isolated from a man younger than 35 in good health. Some clones in this sample may be carry-over from other donors' samples. The source material was naive CD4+ T cells from PBMCs. Subset noted: CD45RA+ positively selected. CDR3 in amino acids: CASSLQGMNQETQYF. The CDR3 bases are TGTGCCAGCAGCTTACAGGGAATGAATCAAGAGACCCAGTACTTC. Supplemented by reference TRBV7-3 and TRBJ2-5, the full variable domain reads GAGVSQTPSNKVTEKGKYVELRCDPISGHTALYWYRQSLGQGPEFLIYFQGTGAADDSGLPNDRFFAVRPEGSVSTLKIQRTERGDSAVYLCASSLQGMNQETQYFGPGTRLLVL.